This paragraph covers one T cell receptor beta chain sequence. The V and J ends lost 2 bases and 4 bases respectively, with 4 bases between them. CDR1 and CDR2 from the germline V gene are GTSNPN and SVGIG (reference sequence). The CDR3 is 11 residues long. This sample was included in a study of cytomegalovirus exposure and HLA in healthy donors. Libraries were prepared by immunoSEQ multiplex PCR; TCRdb keeps only in-frame clonotypes and omits some of them. The table includes approximately 300,000 clones, roughly 85% detected once. The specimen was PBMCs. The receptor comes from a woman aged 18-35 years in good health and CMV-seronegative. The V and J genes are TRBV30 and TRBJ2-3; D gene ambiguous. CDR3 nucleotides: TGTGCCTGGAGTACGGCAGATACGCAGTATTTT. It codes for CAWSTADTQYF.